This T cell receptor beta chain was retrieved from a study of blood T cell repertoires in COVID-19. The germline V gene has CDR1 LNHDA and CDR2 SQIVND (reference sequence). V shed 7 bases, J shed 6 bases, and the junction held 5 bases outside the gene matches. This CDR3 has 14 amino acids. The table came from immunoSEQ multiplex PCR; TCRdb's copy has only in-frame clones and leaves some out. The sample lists about 180,000 clones, roughly 89% occurring once. Adults between roughly 18 and 90 years of age took part from 20 to 25 US areas. This chain uses TRBV19 with TRBJ1-6; 8 positions match TRBD1. Material for sequencing was PBMCs or T cells enriched from blood (not recorded which). This clonotype was obtained from a woman aged 40 to 49 with acute COVID-19. The DNA for the CDR3 is TGTGCCAGTACCGTGACAGGGGTTAATTCACCCCTCCACTTT. Amino acid sequence: CASTVTGVNSPLHF.